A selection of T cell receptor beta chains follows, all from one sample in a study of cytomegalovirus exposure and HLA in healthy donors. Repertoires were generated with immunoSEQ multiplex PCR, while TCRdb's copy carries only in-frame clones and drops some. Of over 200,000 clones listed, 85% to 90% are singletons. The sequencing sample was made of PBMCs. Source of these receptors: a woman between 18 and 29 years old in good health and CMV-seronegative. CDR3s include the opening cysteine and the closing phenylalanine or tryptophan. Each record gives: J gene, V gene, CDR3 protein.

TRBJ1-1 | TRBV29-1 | CSVHNRADTEAFF
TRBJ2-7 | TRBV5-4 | CASSSPGQGSYEQYF
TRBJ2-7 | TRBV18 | CASSPPLPGQGAEQYF
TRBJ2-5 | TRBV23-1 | CASSQKGQGGRETQYF
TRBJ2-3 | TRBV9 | CASSTSSGTTDTQYF
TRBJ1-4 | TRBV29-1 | CSVRGEANEKLFF
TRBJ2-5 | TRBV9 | CASSVVAGGQETQYF
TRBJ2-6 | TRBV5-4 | CASSSDRDRAGANVLTF
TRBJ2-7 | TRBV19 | CASSMGDSEQYF
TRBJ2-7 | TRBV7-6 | CASSLAGVGEQYF
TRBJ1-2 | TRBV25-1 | CASSEYQGNYGYTF
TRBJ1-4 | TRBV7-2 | CASSSQVKANEKLFF
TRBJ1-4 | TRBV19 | CASSGTATNEKLFF
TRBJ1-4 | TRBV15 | CATSRGQEGEKLFF
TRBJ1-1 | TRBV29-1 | CSVLGTAMNTEAFF
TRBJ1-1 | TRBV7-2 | CASSLVRQVAFF
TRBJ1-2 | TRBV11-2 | CASSSIQGVTGYTF
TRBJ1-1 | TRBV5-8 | CASSLDRRNTEAFF
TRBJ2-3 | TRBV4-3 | CASSQDPAGGITDTQYF
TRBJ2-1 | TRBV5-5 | CASSLLDPSYNEQFF